One and the same sample provided the 4 T cell receptor beta chains below, sequenced in a study of blood T cell repertoires in COVID-19. Clones were sequenced by immunoSEQ multiplex PCR, and TCRdb holds only the in-frame ones, with some missing. The sample holds just over 350,000 clones, about 88% seen once. Sequencing input: PBMCs or T cells enriched from blood (not recorded which). The receptors originated from a woman in her twenties or thirties who had recovered from COVID-19.

This clone was detected once. This sequence joins TRBV5-1 and TRBJ2-7, with 12 nucleotides matching TRBD2. V gave up 3 bases and J gave up 5 bases; unmatched junction bases: 6. The germline V gene encodes CDR1 SGHRS and CDR2 YFSETQ. This CDR3 comprises 15 residues. The CDR3 spells CASSSPGLAGHEQYF. The CDR3 DNA sequence: TGCGCCAGCAGCTCGCCGGGACTAGCGGGCCACGAGCAGTACTTC.

The J gene is TRBJ2-1, the V gene TRBV7-9; 8 positions agree with TRBD2. V lost 5 bases to trimming and J lost 6 bases; unmatched junction nucleotides: 9. Germline V gene data show CDR1 as SEHNR and CDR2 as FQNEAQ (reference sequence). This CDR3 has 15 amino acids. The CDR3 spells CASSPLGAGGNEQFF. The CDR3 DNA reads TGTGCCAGCAGCCCCCTGGGGGCGGGAGGCAATGAGCAGTTCTTC.

The CDR3 DNA follows: TGCAGCGTTACCCCGGGGACAGACATGAACACTGAAGCTTTCTTT. As protein: CSVTPGTDMNTEAFF. The chain couples TRBV29-1 to TRBJ1-1, with 7 nucleotides matching TRBD1. The CDR3 is made up of 15 amino acids. V lost 5 bases, J lost 0 bases, and 9 bases stayed unmatched. CDR1 is SQVTM and CDR2 is ANQGSEA in the germline V gene. Using reference TRBV29-1 and TRBJ1-1 for the parts outside the CDR3, the full variable domain is SAVISQKPSRDICQRGTSLTIQCQVDSQVTMMFWYRQQPGQSLTLIATANQGSEATYESGFVIDKFPISRPNLTFSTLTVSNMSPEDSSIYLCSVTPGTDMNTEAFFGQGTRLTVV.

J is TRBJ2-1 and V is TRBV29-1; 7 bases align to TRBD2. Per the germline V gene, CDR1 is SQVTM and CDR2 is ANQGSEA. This CDR3 has 13 residues. Trimming took 4 bases from V and 7 from J; bases not matched to a gene: 7. The CDR3 region is CSVGREYLNEQFF. CDR3 DNA: TGCAGCGTTGGGCGGGAGTACCTTAATGAGCAGTTCTTC.